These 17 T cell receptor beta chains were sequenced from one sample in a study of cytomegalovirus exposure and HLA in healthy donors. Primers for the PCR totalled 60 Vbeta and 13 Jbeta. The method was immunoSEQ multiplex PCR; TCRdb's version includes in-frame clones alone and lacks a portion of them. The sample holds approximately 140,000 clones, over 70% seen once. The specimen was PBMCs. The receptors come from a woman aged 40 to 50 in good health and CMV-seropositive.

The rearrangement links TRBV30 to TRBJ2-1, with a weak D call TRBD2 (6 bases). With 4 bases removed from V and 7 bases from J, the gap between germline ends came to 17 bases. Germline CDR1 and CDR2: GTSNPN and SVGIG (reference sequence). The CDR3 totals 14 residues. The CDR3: CAWIGGSVRNEQFF. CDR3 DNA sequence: TGTGCCTGGATAGGAGGGTCAGTTCGGAATGAGCAGTTCTTC.

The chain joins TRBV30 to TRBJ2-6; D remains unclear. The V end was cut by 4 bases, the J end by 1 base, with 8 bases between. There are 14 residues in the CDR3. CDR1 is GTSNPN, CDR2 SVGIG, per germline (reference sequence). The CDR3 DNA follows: TGTGCCTGGACTGAAGCGTCTGGGGCCAACGTCCTGACTTTC. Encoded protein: CAWTEASGANVLTF.

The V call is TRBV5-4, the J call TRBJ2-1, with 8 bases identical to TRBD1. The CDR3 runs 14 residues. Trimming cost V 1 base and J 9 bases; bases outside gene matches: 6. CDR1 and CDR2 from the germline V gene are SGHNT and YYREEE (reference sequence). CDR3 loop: CASSLQGARGEQFF. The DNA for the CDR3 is TGTGCCAGCAGCTTGCAGGGGGCAAGGGGTGAGCAGTTCTTC. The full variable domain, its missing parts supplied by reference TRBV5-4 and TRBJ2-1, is ETGVTQSPTHLIKTRGQQVTLRCSSQSGHNTVSWYQQALGQGPQFIFQYYREEENGRGNFPPRFSGLQFPNYSSELNVNALELDDSALYLCASSLQGARGEQFFGPGTRLTVL.

CDR3 coding DNA: TGTGCCAGCAGCTTAGGGCTAGCGGGGGGGTATAAGCAGTTCTTC. It codes for CASSLGLAGGYKQFF. This chain uses TRBV7-2 with TRBJ2-1, with 12 bases matching TRBD2. CDR1 and CDR2 (germline): SGHTA, FQGNSA. The CDR3 consists of 15 residues. J was trimmed by 11 bases and V by 1 base; bases with no gene match: 6.

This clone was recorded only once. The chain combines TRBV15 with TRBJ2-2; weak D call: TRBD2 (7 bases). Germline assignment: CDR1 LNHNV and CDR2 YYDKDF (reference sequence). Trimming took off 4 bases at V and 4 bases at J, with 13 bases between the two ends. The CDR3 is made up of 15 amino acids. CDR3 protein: CATSIQRGGTGELFF. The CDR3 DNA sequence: TGTGCCACCAGCATACAGAGGGGGGGCACCGGGGAGCTGTTTTTT.

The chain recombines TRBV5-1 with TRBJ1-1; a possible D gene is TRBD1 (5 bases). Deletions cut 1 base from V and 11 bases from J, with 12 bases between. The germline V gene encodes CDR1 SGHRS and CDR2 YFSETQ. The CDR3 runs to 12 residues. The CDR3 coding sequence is TGCGCCAGCAGCTTGCCCGGGGGGACCGCTTTCTTT. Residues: CASSLPGGTAFF.

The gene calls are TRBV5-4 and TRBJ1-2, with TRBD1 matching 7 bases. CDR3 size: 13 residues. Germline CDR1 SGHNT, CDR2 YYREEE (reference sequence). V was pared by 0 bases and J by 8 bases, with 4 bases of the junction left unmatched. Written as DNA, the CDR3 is TGTGCCAGCAGCTTGGAAACAGGGGAAGGCTACACCTTC. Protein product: CASSLETGEGYTF. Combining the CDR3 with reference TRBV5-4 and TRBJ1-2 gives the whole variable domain ETGVTQSPTHLIKTRGQQVTLRCSSQSGHNTVSWYQQALGQGPQFIFQYYREEENGRGNFPPRFSGLQFPNYSSELNVNALELDDSALYLCASSLETGEGYTFGSGTRLTVV.

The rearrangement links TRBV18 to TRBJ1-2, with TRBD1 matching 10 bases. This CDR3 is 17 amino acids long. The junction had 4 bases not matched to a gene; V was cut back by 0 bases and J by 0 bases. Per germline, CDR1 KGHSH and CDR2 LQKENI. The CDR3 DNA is TGTGCCAGCTCACCACCGACGGGACAGGGGCCTAACTATGGCTACACCTTC. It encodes CASSPPTGQGPNYGYTF.

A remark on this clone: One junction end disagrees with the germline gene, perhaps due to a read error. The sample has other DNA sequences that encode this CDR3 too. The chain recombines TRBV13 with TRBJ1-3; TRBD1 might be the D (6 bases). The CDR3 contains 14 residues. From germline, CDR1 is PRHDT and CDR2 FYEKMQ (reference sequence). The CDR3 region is CASSLDRRGNTIYF. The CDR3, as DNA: TGTGCCAGTAGCTTAGACAGGCGTGGAAACACCATATATTTT.

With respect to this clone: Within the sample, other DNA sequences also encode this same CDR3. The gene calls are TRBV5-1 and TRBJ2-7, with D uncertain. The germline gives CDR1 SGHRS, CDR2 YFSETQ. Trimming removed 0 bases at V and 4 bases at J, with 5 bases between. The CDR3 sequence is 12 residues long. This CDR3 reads CASSLDGYEQYF. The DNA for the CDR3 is TGCGCCAGCAGCTTGGACGGTTACGAGCAGTACTTC.

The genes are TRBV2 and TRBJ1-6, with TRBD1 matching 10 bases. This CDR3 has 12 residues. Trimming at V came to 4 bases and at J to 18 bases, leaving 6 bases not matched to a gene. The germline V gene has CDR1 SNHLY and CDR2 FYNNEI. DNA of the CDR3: TGTGCCAGCAGTGGGACAGGGGGAAGCTGCCACTTT. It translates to CASSGTGGSCHF.

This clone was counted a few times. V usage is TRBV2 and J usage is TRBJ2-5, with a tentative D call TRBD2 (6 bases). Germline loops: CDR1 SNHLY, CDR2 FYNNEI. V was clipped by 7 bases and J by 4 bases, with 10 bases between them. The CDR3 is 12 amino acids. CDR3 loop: CASMAGRETQYF. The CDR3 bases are TGTGCCAGCATGGCGGGGCGAGAGACCCAGTACTTC.

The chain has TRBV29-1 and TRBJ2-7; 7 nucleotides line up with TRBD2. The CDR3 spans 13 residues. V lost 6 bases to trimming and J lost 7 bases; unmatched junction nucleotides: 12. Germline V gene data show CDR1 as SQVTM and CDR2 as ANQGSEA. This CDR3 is CSVQRRLAWEQYF. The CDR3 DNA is TGCAGCGTCCAACGGAGACTAGCTTGGGAGCAGTACTTC.

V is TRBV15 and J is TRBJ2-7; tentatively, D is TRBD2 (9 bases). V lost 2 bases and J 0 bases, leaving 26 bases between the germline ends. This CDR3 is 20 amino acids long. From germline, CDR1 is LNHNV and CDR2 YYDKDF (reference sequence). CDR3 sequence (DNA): TGTGCCACCAGCAGAAAGAGACAGGGGCTAGCGGGGACCCTCTCCTACGAGCAGTACTTC. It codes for CATSRKRQGLAGTLSYEQYF. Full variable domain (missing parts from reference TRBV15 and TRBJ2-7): DAMVIQNPRYQVTQFGKPVTLSCSQTLNHNVMYWYQQKSSQAPKLLFHYYDKDFNNEADTPDNFQSRRPNTSFCFLDIRSPGLGDTAMYLCATSRKRQGLAGTLSYEQYFGPGTRLTVT.

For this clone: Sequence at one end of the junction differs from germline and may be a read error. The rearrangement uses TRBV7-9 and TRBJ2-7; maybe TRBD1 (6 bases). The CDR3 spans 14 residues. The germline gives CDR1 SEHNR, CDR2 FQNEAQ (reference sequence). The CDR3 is CSSSLSGQSYEQYF. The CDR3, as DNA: TGTTCCAGCAGCTTATCCGGACAGTCCTACGAGCAGTACTTC.

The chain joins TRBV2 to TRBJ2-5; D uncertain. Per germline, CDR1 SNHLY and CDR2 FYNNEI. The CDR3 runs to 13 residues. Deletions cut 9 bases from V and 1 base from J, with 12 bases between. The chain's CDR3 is CASRVPVQETQYF. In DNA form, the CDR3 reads TGTGCCAGTCGGGTTCCTGTCCAAGAGACCCAGTACTTC.

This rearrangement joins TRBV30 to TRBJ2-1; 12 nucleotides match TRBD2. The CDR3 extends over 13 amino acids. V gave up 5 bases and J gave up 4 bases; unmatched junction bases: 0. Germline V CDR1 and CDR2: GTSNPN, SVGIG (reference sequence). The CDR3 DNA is TGTGCCTGGGGACTAGCGGGGTACAATGAGCAGTTCTTC. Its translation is CAWGLAGYNEQFF.